The sequence of this T cell receptor (beta chain) was determined in a study of OX40 agonist ivuxolimab in advanced cancers. About the study: Patients received ivuxolimab, an agonistic anti-OX40 (CD134) antibody. Study observations and caveats: On average, a greater number of expanded clones characterised CD8+ T cells relative to CD4+. The CD4+ and CD8+ T cells in the blood had expanded clonally by week 6 at 0.1 to 3.0 mg/kg.

Clones were read by immunoSEQ multiplex PCR, and TCRdb kept only the in-frame ones, dropping some. The sample records over 45,000 clones, about 89% being singletons. Concerning this clone itself: Its target is not known.

This CDR3 has 15 amino acids. Germline V gene sequence: CDR1 SGHRS, CDR2 YFSETQ. V lost 4 bases and J lost 5; bases outside the gene matches: 6. J is TRBJ2-5 and V is TRBV5-1, with 12 bases fitting TRBD2. The material was CD4+ or CD8+ T cells sorted from blood, obtained in a trial of the OX40 agonist ivuxolimab. The receptor comes from an adult with an advanced solid tumor such as melanoma, head and neck, liver or kidney cancer. The CDR3 here is CASSKQGTSGETQYF. The CDR3 DNA sequence: TGCGCCAGCAGCAAACAAGGGACTAGCGGGGAGACCCAGTACTTC.